This record covers a single T cell receptor (beta chain). The source of the sample is a study of blood T cell repertoires in COVID-19. Germline V gives CDR1 SGHAT, CDR2 FQDESV (reference sequence). V was clipped by 4 bases and J by 8 bases; unmatched bases: 3. This CDR3 region has 13 residues. Sequencing was performed with immunoSEQ multiplex PCR; in TCRdb, only in-frame clones are kept and a portion is missing. The sample records some 230,000 clones, 85% being singletons. The source material was peripheral blood. The chain employs TRBV11-1 and TRBJ1-5; 9 bases fit TRBD1. The sequence came from a man aged 35 to 55 with acute or convalescent COVID-19. The CDR3 reads CASSSGTGKPQHF. The CDR3 DNA follows: TGTGCCAGCAGCTCCGGGACAGGGAAGCCCCAGCATTTT. Variable domain in full (rest from reference TRBV11-1 and TRBJ1-5): EAEVAQSPRYKITEKSQAVAFWCDPISGHATLYWYRQILGQGPELLVQFQDESVVDDSQLPKDRFSAERLKGVDSTLKIQPAELGDSAMYLCASSSGTGKPQHFGDGTRLSIL.